These T cell receptor beta chains were read from a single sample in a study of T cell changes during pregnancy in multiple sclerosis. The method was immunoSEQ multiplex PCR; TCRdb's version includes in-frame clones alone and lacks a portion of them. This repertoire shows 70,000 to 100,000 clones, roughly 90% found once; its top ten account for over 1.5%. This material consisted of peripheral blood, taken in the first trimester of pregnancy. All receptors derive from a female donor with multiple sclerosis, enrolled in a pregnancy study. The CDR3 runs from the conserved cysteine through the conserved F or W. D genes are given only for firm matches. A row's size may be missing; if present it is once, few, many or a size class.

TRBV2	TRBD1	-	TRBJ1-1	CASSGTGLTEAFF	TGTGCCAGCAGTGGGACAGGGCTCACTGAAGCTTTCTTT
TRBV11-2	TRBD2	-	TRBJ2-7	CASTHAGVNEQYF	TGTGCCAGCACCCATGCGGGAGTCAACGAGCAGTACTTC
TRBV7-6	-	-	TRBJ2-3	CASSLGTHTDTQYF	TGTGCCAGCAGCTTAGGTACTCACACAGATACGCAGTATTTT
TRBV5-4	-	-	TRBJ2-5	CASSLDRFQETQYF	TGTGCCAGCAGCCTCGACAGGTTCCAAGAGACCCAGTACTTC
TRBV28	TRBD1	-	TRBJ1-4	CASSSRTGTNEKLFF	TGTGCCAGCAGTTCAAGGACAGGGACTAATGAAAAACTGTTTTTT
TRBV5-1	TRBD2	-	TRBJ2-1	CASSSSGGSYNEQFF	TGCGCCAGCAGCTCGTCGGGGGGCTCCTACAATGAGCAGTTCTTC
TRBV5-1	-	-	TRBJ2-3	CASSLYTAPTQYF	TGCGCCAGCAGCTTGTACACAGCCCCTACGCAGTATTTT
TRBV6-5	-	-	TRBJ2-7	CASSLGGTGSYEQYF	TGTGCCAGCAGCCTTGGGGGGACGGGCTCCTACGAGCAGTACTTC
TRBV25-1	-	-	TRBJ1-4	CASRRDGRENEKLFF	TGTGCCAGCAGACGAGACGGCAGGGAAAACGAAAAACTGTTTTTT
TRBV19	TRBD1	-	TRBJ1-2	CASKPRTGALYYGYTF	TGTGCCAGTAAGCCTCGGACAGGGGCACTTTACTATGGCTACACCTTC
TRBV4-1	TRBD1	-	TRBJ2-3	CASSRTGDVHTQYF	TGCGCCAGCAGCCGGACAGGGGACGTACATACGCAGTATTTT
TRBV29-1	-	-	TRBJ2-7	CSVEAGIASYEQYF	TGCAGCGTTGAAGCCGGGATCGCGTCCTACGAGCAGTACTTC
TRBV7-8	TRBD1	once	TRBJ1-2	CASSLGGSGYGYTF	TGTGCCAGCAGCCTAGGGGGCAGTGGCTATGGCTACACCTTC
TRBV6-1	TRBD1	-	TRBJ2-1	CASSERAGTGGNEQFF	TGTGCCAGCAGTGAACGTGCAGGGACAGGGGGTAATGAGCAGTTCTTC
TRBV2	TRBD2	-	TRBJ2-2	CASSILAEGGELFF	TGTGCCAGCAGTATCCTAGCGGAGGGGGGGGAGCTGTTTTTT
TRBV5-1	TRBD2	-	TRBJ2-5	CASSFSGGVETQYF	TGCGCCAGCAGCTTCAGCGGGGGAGTAGAGACCCAGTACTTC
TRBV30	TRBD1	-	TRBJ1-4	CAWSVGTGDEKLFF	TGTGCCTGGAGTGTCGGGACAGGGGATGAAAAACTGTTTTTT